This TCR beta chain was captured in a study of blood T cell repertoires in COVID-19. About the research overall: COVID-19 samples from acute and convalescent phases originated in the United States, Italy and Spain. T cells, B-cell-depleted T cells, or PBMCs provided the cDNA or gDNA that served as material.

The CDR3 sequence is 15 residues long. Germline V CDR1 and CDR2: SGHNT, YYREEE (reference sequence). The junction had 3 bases not matched to a gene; V was cut back by 0 bases and J by 1 base. Authors' methods: It was from reference gene primer amplification that nucleated cell counts were estimated. Libraries were prepared by immunoSEQ multiplex PCR; TCRdb keeps only in-frame clonotypes and omits some of them. V and J calls and clone size are those listed in that table; D and trimming were worked out from the DNA. The profile shows around 120,000 clones, around 86% of them singletons. Source material: peripheral blood. The receptor was isolated from a woman between 65 and 79 years old with acute or convalescent COVID-19. The rearrangement links TRBV5-4 to TRBJ1-1; 7 bases are a match to TRBD1. The CDR3 protein is CASSLAEGANTEAFF. CDR3 DNA: TGTGCCAGCAGCTTGGCGGAGGGGGCGAACACTGAAGCTTTCTTT.